The entry below gives a single T cell receptor (beta chain) sequence along with its context. Per the authors' pipeline: Amplifying reference gene primers gave estimates of nucleated cell counts. TCRdb keeps only in-frame clones here, not all; method: immunoSEQ multiplex PCR. Clonal size and the V and J genes are those of that table, whereas D and trimming came from the DNA. In the table there are about 42,000 clones, roughly 80% of which are singletons. This entry is derived from a study of blood T cell repertoires in COVID-19. Study in general: Sample material is recorded as cDNA or gDNA derived from T cells, B-cell-depleted T cells, or PBMCs.

The V gene lost 5 bases and the J gene lost 5 bases, with 11 bases spanning the gap. This CDR3 spans 13 amino acids. The germline V gene has CDR1 SGHDT and CDR2 YYEEEE. The sequencing sample was made of peripheral blood. The chain recombines TRBV5-6 with TRBJ2-1; D is possibly TRBD1 (6 bases). The source is a woman in her 70s with acute or convalescent COVID-19. In DNA, the CDR3 is TGTGCCAGCAGGTGGGGGACAAACAATGAGCAGTTCTTC. Amino acids: CASRWGTNNEQFF.